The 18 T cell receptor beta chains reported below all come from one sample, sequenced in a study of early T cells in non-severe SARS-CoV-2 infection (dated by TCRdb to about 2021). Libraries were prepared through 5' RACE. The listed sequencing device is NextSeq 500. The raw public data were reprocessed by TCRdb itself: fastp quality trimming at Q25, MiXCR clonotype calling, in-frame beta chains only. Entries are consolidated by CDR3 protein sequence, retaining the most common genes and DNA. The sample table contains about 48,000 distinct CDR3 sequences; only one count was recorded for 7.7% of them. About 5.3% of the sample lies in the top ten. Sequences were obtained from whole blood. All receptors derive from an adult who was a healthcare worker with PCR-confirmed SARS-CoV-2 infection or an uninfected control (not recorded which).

The CDR3 is CASSLTGGSGNTIYF. CDR3 bases: TGCGCCAGCAGCTTAACAGGGGGCTCTGGAAACACCATATATTTT. The V and J genes are TRBV5-1 and TRBJ1-3, with 8 bases identical to TRBD1. After removal of 2 bases from V and 0 bases from J, the junction contained 1 base not matched to a gene. The CDR3 consists of 15 residues. Germline CDR1 reads SGHRS; CDR2 reads YFSETQ.

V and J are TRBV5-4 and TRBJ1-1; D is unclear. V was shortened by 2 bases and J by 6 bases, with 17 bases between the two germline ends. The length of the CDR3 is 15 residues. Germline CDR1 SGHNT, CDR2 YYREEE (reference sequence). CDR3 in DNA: TGTGCCAGCAGCTTTTTTTACGAAACGTGGTCTGAAGCTTTCTTT. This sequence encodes CASSFFYETWSEAFF.

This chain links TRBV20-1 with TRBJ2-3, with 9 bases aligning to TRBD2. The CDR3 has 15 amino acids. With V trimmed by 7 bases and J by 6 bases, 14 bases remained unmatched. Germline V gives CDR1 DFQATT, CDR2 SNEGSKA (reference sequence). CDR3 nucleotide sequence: TGCAGTGTCCCTGCTGTAGCGGGAGCTTCTGATACGCAGTATTTT. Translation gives CSVPAVAGASDTQYF.

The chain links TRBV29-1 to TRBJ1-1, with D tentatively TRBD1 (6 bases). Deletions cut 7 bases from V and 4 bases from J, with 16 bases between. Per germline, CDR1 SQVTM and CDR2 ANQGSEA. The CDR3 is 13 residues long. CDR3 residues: CSGGRGSGTEAFF. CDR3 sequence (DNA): TGCAGCGGAGGCAGGGGATCGGGCACTGAAGCTTTCTTT.

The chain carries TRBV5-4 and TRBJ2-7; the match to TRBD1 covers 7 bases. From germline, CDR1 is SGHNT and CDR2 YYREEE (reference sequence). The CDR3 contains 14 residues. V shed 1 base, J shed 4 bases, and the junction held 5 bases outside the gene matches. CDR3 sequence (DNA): TGTGCCAGCAGCTTGACCGGGACAGATTACGAGCAGTACTTC. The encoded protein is CASSLTGTDYEQYF.

For the CDR3, the DNA is TGCAGTGCTCCTACAGGGGGCCCAGATACGCAGTATTTT. Translation gives CSAPTGGPDTQYF. The chain employs TRBV20-1 and TRBJ2-3, with 9 positions matching TRBD1. Looked up from germline, CDR1 is DFQATT and CDR2 is SNEGSKA (reference sequence). The CDR3 contains 13 residues. The V gene end was trimmed by 5 bases and the J gene end by 4 bases; junction bases not matched to a gene: 4.

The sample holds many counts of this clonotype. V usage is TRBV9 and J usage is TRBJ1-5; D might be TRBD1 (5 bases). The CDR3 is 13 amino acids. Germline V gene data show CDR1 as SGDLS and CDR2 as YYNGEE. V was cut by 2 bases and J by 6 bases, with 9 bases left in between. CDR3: CASSVGTGQPQHF. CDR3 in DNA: TGTGCCAGCAGCGTCGGGACCGGTCAGCCCCAGCATTTT.

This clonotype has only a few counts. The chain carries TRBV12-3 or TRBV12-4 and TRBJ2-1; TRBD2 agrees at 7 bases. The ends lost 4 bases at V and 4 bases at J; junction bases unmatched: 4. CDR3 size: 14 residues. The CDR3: CASSWGTTYNEQFF. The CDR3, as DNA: TGTGCCAGCAGTTGGGGGACTACTTACAATGAGCAGTTCTTC.

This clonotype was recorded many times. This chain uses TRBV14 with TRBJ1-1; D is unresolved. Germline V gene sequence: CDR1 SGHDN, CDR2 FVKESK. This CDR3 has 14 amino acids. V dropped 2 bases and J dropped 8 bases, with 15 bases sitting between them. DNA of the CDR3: TGTGCCAGCAGCCAATCCCTACCCCCCTTAGAAGCTTTCTTT. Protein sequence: CASSQSLPPLEAFF. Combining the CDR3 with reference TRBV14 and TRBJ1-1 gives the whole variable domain EAGVTQFPSHSVIEKGQTVTLRCDPISGHDNLYWYRRVMGKEIKFLLHFVKESKQDESGMPNNRFLAERTGGTYSTLKVQPAELEDSGVYFCASSQSLPPLEAFFGQGTRLTVV.

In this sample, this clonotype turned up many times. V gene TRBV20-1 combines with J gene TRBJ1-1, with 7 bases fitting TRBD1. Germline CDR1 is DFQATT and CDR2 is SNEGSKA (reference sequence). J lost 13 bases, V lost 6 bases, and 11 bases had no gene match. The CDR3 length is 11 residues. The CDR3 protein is CSALDRVTVFF. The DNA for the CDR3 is TGCAGTGCCCTCGACAGGGTGACGGTTTTCTTT.

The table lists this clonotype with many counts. The CDR3 loop is CASSASGSVEYEQYF. CDR3 DNA: TGTGCCAGCAGCGCCAGCGGTTCGGTAGAGTACGAGCAGTACTTC. The chain links TRBV9 to TRBJ2-7; a weak D match, TRBD2 (5 bases). Germline lookup yields CDR1 SGDLS and CDR2 YYNGEE. CDR3 length: 15 residues. Trimming removed 3 bases at V and 4 bases at J, with 17 bases between.

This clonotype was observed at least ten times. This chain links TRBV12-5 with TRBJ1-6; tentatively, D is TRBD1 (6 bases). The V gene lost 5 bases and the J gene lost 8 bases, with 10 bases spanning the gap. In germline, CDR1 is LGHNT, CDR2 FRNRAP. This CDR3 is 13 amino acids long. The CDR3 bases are TGTGCTAGTGGTCGGGACATAGATTCACCCCTCCACTTT. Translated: CASGRDIDSPLHF.

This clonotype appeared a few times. The CDR3, as DNA: TGCAGTCTGGGGGGGACAGCAAGCTCCTACGAGCAGTACTTC. This translates into CSLGGTASSYEQYF. This chain connects TRBV20-1 to TRBJ2-7, with D possibly called TRBD1 or TRBD2 (7 bases each). This CDR3 spans 14 amino acids. Germline CDR1 is DFQATT and CDR2 is SNEGSKA (reference sequence). Trimming removed 8 bases at V and 0 bases at J, with 17 bases between.

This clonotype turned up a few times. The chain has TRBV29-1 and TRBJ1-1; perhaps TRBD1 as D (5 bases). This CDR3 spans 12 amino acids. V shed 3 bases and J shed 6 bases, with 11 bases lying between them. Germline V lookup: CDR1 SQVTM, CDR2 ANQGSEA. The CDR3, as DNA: TGCAGCGTTGAGCTGGGGACTTCTGAAGCTTTCTTT. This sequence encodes CSVELGTSEAFF.

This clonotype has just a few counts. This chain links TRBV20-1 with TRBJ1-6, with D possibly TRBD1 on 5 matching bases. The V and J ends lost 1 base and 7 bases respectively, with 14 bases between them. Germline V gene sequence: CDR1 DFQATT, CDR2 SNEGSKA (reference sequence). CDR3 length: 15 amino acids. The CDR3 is CSARVVGAINSPLHF. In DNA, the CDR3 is TGCAGTGCTAGAGTTGTAGGGGCGATAAATTCACCCCTCCACTTT.

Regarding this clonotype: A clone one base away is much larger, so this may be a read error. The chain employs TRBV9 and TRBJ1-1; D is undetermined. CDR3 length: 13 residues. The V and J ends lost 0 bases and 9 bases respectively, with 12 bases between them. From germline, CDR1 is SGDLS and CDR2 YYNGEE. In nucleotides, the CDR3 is TGTGCCAGCAGCGTAGAAGGGAGTGCTAAAGCTTTCTTT. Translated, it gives CASSVEGSAKAFF. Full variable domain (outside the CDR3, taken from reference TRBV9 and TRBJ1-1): DSGVTQTPKHLITATGQRVTLRCSPRSGDLSVYWYQQSLDQGLQFLIQYYNGEERAKGNILERFSAQQFPDLHSELNLSSLELGDSALYFCASSVEGSAKAFFGQGTRLTVV.

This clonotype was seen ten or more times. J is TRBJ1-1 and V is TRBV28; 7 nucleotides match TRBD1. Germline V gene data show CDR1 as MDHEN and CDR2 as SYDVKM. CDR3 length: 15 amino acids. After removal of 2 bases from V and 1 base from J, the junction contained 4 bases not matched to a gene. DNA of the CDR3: TGTGCCAGCAGTTTACGCAGGACAGGGAACACTGAAGCTTTCTTT. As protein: CASSLRRTGNTEAFF. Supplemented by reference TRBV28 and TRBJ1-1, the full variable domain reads DVKVTQSSRYLVKRTGEKVFLECVQDMDHENMFWYRQDPGLGLRLIYFSYDVKMKEKGDIPEGYSVSREKKERFSLILESASTNQTSMYLCASSLRRTGNTEAFFGQGTRLTVV.

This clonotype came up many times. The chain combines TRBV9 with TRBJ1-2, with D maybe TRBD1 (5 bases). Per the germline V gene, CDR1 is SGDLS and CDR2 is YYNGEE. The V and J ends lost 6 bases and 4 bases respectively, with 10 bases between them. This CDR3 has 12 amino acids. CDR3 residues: CASNRRGYGYTF. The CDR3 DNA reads TGTGCCAGCAATCGGAGGGGCTATGGCTACACCTTC.